This T cell receptor beta chain is from a study of T-cell reconstitution after alpha-beta-depleted transplantation in children. Many counts were recorded for this clonotype. Library preparation (for TCRbeta) was performed with unique molecular identifiers. From the PCR reads, TCRdb called clonotypes with MiXCR, one entry per CDR3 protein. Among about 460,000 distinct CDR3 sequences listed, roughly a tenth were seen once. The V gene's germline CDR1 is SGHDT and CDR2 YYEEEE. V lost 2 bases, J lost 6 bases, and 12 bases stayed unmatched. The CDR3 has 17 residues. The input for sequencing was PBMCs, taken before TCRalphabeta/CD19-depleted stem cell transplant. This clonotype originated in a child aged 2 to 10 with inherited bone marrow failure, due to receive a stem cell transplant. The chain combines TRBV5-6 with TRBJ2-7; TRBD1 agrees at 12 bases. CDR3 DNA: TGTGCCAGCAGCTTCGGGACAGGGGGCCCGGCGGATTCCGAGCAGTACTTC. Translating it yields CASSFGTGGPADSEQYF.